This T cell receptor (beta chain) stems from a study of blood T cell repertoires in COVID-19. Study summary: Sources were T cells, B-cell-depleted T cells, or PBMCs; the material itself was cDNA or gDNA.

This CDR3 comprises 16 residues. V shed 6 bases and J shed 0 bases, with 15 bases lying between them. Per germline, CDR1 SGHTA and CDR2 FQGNSA. Using immunoSEQ multiplex PCR, the repertoire was profiled, and TCRdb retains in-frame clones only, with some absent. The table shows 150,000 to 200,000 clones, with approximately 88% occurring only once. Participant-reported clinical history was the basis for cohort assignment. The chain employs TRBV7-2 and TRBJ2-1, with D perhaps TRBD2 (6 bases). This TCR derives from a woman between 18 and 29 years old who had recovered from COVID-19. Source material: PBMCs or T cells enriched from blood (not recorded which). CDR3 protein: CASRPNSGSSYNEQFF. The CDR3 DNA sequence: TGTGCCAGCAGGCCCAACTCCGGGAGCTCCTACAATGAGCAGTTCTTC.